This TCR beta chain comes out of a study of OX40 agonist ivuxolimab in advanced cancers. The J segment lost 0 bases and the V segment lost 4 bases, leaving 6 bases of the junction unmatched. The CDR3 is 17 residues long. Germline CDR1 reads SGHNT; CDR2 reads YENEEA. TCRdb's table, derived via immunoSEQ multiplex PCR, lists solely in-frame clones and lacks some. The sample has 14,000 or so clones; about four fifths are singletons. Study observations and caveats: Clonal expansion among partial responders at 0.1-3.0 mg/kg ranked near the lowest.

A remark on this clone: Antigen: not known.

If patients had autoimmune disease history or systemic immunosuppression, they were excluded. Peripheral blood came from all dose cohorts at three timepoints. The origin of this receptor is an adult with an advanced solid tumor such as melanoma, head and neck, liver or kidney cancer. The chain combines TRBV11-3 with TRBJ1-3, with 10 bases lining up with TRBD1. The sample here was CD4+ or CD8+ T cells sorted from blood, taken in a trial of the OX40 agonist ivuxolimab. CDR3 sequence reads: CASSSGTGASSGNTIYF. Here the CDR3 DNA reads TGTGCCAGCAGCTCCGGGACAGGGGCTAGCTCTGGAAACACCATATATTTT.